The 9 T cell receptor beta chains below were found in one sample sequenced in a study of blood T cell repertoires in COVID-19. The method was immunoSEQ multiplex PCR; TCRdb's version includes in-frame clones alone and lacks a portion of them. The profile shows about 17,000 clones, roughly 89% of them singletons. The sample was peripheral blood. The receptors derive from a man aged 55 to 70 with active COVID-19.

The CDR3 protein is CSASWGRSDTQYF. The CDR3 nucleotides read TGCAGTGCTAGTTGGGGGCGCTCAGATACGCAGTATTTT. This chain joins TRBV20-1 and TRBJ2-3; the D gene is possibly TRBD1 (6 bases). CDR1 is DFQATT and CDR2 is SNEGSKA in the germline V gene (reference sequence). The CDR3 is 13 residues long. Trimming removed 3 bases at V and 4 bases at J, with 11 bases between.

The rearrangement links TRBV20-1 to TRBJ2-1, with TRBD2 identical over 12 bases. The CDR3 extends over 16 amino acids. In germline, CDR1 is DFQATT, CDR2 SNEGSKA (reference sequence). After removal of 3 bases from V and 7 bases from J, the junction contained 10 bases not matched to a gene. The CDR3 loop reads CSASSPASGGANEQFF. DNA of the CDR3: TGCAGTGCTAGTTCCCCTGCTAGCGGGGGGGCTAATGAGCAGTTCTTC.

The rearrangement uses TRBV25-1 and TRBJ2-6; TRBD1 matches at 10 bases. The CDR3 consists of 17 residues. The V and J ends lost 4 bases and 4 bases, in that order; junction bases with no gene match: 7. Germline CDR1 and CDR2: MGHDK and SYGVNS. CDR3 in DNA: TGTGCCAGCAGTGGACAGGGGGCGAAACCCGGGGCCAACGTCCTGACTTTC. Translated: CASSGQGAKPGANVLTF.

This clone was counted once. V gene TRBV15 combines with J gene TRBJ2-1; 7 bases line up with TRBD1. After removal of 3 bases from V and 11 bases from J, the junction contained 13 bases not matched to a gene. Germline V gene data show CDR1 as LNHNV and CDR2 as YYDKDF (reference sequence). The CDR3 length is 15 residues. CDR3 sequence reads: CATSSIRDRSLKQFF. CDR3 nucleotides: TGTGCCACCAGCAGTATTCGGGACAGAAGTTTAAAGCAGTTCTTC.

Written as DNA, the CDR3 is TGTGCCAGTAGTACCCTCCGGGACAGGGATGAGCAGTTCTTC. As protein: CASSTLRDRDEQFF. The J gene is TRBJ2-1, the V gene TRBV19, with TRBD1 matching over 9 bases. J was trimmed by 8 bases and V by 4 bases; bases with no gene match: 6. CDR3 length: 14 amino acids. Germline loops: CDR1 LNHDA, CDR2 SQIVND (reference sequence).

This clone was detected once. One end of the junction does not line up with germline, which may come from a read error. The V gene is TRBV5-1, the J gene TRBJ2-7; D may be TRBD2 (7 bases). The CDR3 has 15 amino acids. Germline lookup yields CDR1 SGHRS and CDR2 YFSETQ. This CDR3 reads CARSPGGVGGFEQYF. The DNA of the CDR3 is TGCGCCCGCAGCCCGGGGGGTGTAGGGGGATTCGAGCAGTACTTC.

This clone was detected only a few times. This sequence joins TRBV4-1 and TRBJ1-3; no reliable D call. The CDR3 runs 15 residues. CDR1 is MGHRA, CDR2 YSYEKL, per germline. V lost 1 base and J lost 6, with 13 bases in between. The CDR3 DNA reads TGCGCCAGCAGCCAAGGGACGGGGATGGAAAACACCATATATTTT. Translation gives CASSQGTGMENTIYF.

The V and J genes are TRBV7-9 and TRBJ1-2; no firm D call. CDR3 length: 19 amino acids. The germline CDR1 and CDR2 sequences are SEHNR and FQNEAQ (reference sequence). Trimming pared 4 bases from V and 5 bases from J, leaving 29 bases between. The CDR3 spells CASSSKDRVSVAVPYGYTF. CDR3 in DNA: TGTGCCAGCAGCTCCAAAGACCGGGTGTCGGTGGCAGTTCCATATGGCTACACCTTC. Variable domain in full (rest from reference TRBV7-9 and TRBJ1-2): DTGVSQNPRHKITKRGQNVTFRCDPISEHNRLYWYRQTLGQGPEFLTYFQNEAQLEKSRLLSDRFSAERPKGSFSTLEIQRTEQGDSAMYLCASSSKDRVSVAVPYGYTFGSGTRLTVV.

This clone was seen a single time. For the CDR3, the DNA is TGTGCCAGCAGGGGGGGGCACGAGCAGTACTTC. It is translated as CASRGGHEQYF. The chain links TRBV11-3 to TRBJ2-7; perhaps TRBD2 as D (7 bases). The CDR3 loop spans 11 amino acids. Trimming cost V 6 bases and J 5 bases, with 8 bases left between them. CDR1 and CDR2 from the germline V gene are SGHNT and YENEEA.